This T cell receptor beta chain was retrieved from a study of shared clonotypes between healthy human individuals. In germline, CDR1 is MRHNA, CDR2 SNTAGT. The CDR3 loop spans 15 amino acids. V gave up 6 bases and J gave up 8 bases; unmatched junction bases: 11. This clone came up a few times. Across several immunoSEQ plates, the genomic DNA of each subset was split evenly. Profiled with immunoSEQ multiplex PCR; TCRdb holds only in-frame clones, not every one. The repertoire consists of millions of clones, with around 95% occurring once and the leading ten covering 0.13%. The receptor's source is a man aged 18 to 29 in good health. The chain has TRBV6-4 and TRBJ2-1, with TRBD2 identical over 9 bases. The sequenced material came from naive CD4+ T cells sorted from blood. Subset reported: CD45RA+ positively selected. The CDR3 DNA sequence: TGTGCCAGCAGCTCCCTAGCGGGGATTGGAGATGAGCAGTTCTTC. Its translation: CASSSLAGIGDEQFF.